Listed here are 16 T cell receptor beta chains from one sample, sequenced in a study of T cells after yellow fever vaccination (dated by TCRdb to about 2019). The treatment or condition label for this specimen denotes: live attenuated yellow fever vaccine strain. Receptors were amplified or captured by 5' RACE. The sequencing machine was an Illumina NovaSeq 6000. TCRdb ran its own pipeline on the public reads, namely fastp trimming at Q25 and MiXCR clone calling, and kept in-frame beta chains. Entries that share a CDR3 protein sequence are merged under the most common genes and DNA. Recorded for this sample are hundreds of thousands of distinct CDR3 sequences; about 19% of them occurred a single time. Of the sample, roughly a sixth falls within the top ten clones. This specimen consisted of PBMCs, obtained before the yellow fever booster vaccination. The origin of the receptors is a man between 18 and 35 years old who received the YFV17D yellow fever vaccine.

This chain uses TRBV12-3 or TRBV12-4 with TRBJ1-3; no firm D call. CDR3 length: 17 amino acids. V lost 6 bases and J lost 4, with 22 bases in between. The CDR3 DNA is TGTGCCAGCAGCCCTTACCGGGATCCTCAAGGAGGAAACACCATATATTTT. Translating gives CASSPYRDPQGGNTIYF.

The CDR3 DNA follows: TGTGCCTGGAGTGAGAAGTTCCCCTTGGAGCTGTTTTTT. It codes for CAWSEKFPLELFF. The chain has TRBV30 and TRBJ2-2; D unresolved. CDR1 is GTSNPN, CDR2 SVGIG, per germline (reference sequence). With 1 base removed from V and 10 bases from J, the gap between germline ends came to 13 bases. This CDR3 comprises 13 residues.

The table lists this clonotype with a few counts. In nucleotides, the CDR3 is TGTGCCAGCAGCCAGGCGGGGGCAGAAGAGACCCAGTACTTC. This encodes CASSQAGAEETQYF. V gene TRBV3-1 combines with J gene TRBJ2-5; weak D call: TRBD2 (7 bases). From germline, CDR1 is LGHDT and CDR2 YNNKEL (reference sequence). The CDR3 has 14 residues. The V and J ends lost 3 bases and 3 bases respectively, with 11 bases between them.

The chain couples TRBV5-1 to TRBJ1-3; D gene ambiguous. Trimming removed 0 bases at V and 2 bases at J, with 6 bases between. CDR1 is SGHRS, CDR2 YFSETQ, per germline. This CDR3 has 14 amino acids. The CDR3 nucleotides are TGCGCCAGCAGCTTGGTAGGGCCTGGAAACACCATATATTTT. Translation gives CASSLVGPGNTIYF.

This clonotype appeared a few times. This rearrangement joins TRBV14 to TRBJ2-5, with D unresolved. V shed 4 bases and J shed 5 bases, with 17 bases lying between them. CDR1 SGHDN and CDR2 FVKESK come from the germline V gene. The CDR3 totals 15 residues. DNA of the CDR3: TGTGCCAGCAGCCCCTCCCGAGGCGGTTGGGAGACCCAGTACTTC. This codes for CASSPSRGGWETQYF.

This clonotype showed up just a few times. V is TRBV6-4 and J is TRBJ1-1; 7 bases are a match to TRBD1. The CDR3 covers 12 residues. The V and J ends lost 5 bases and 10 bases, in that order; junction bases with no gene match: 7. Germline assignment: CDR1 MRHNA and CDR2 SNTAGT. The CDR3 nucleotides read TGTGCCAGCAGTAGCCTGACAGGGACAGCTTTCTTT. It encodes CASSSLTGTAFF.

The rearrangement uses TRBV4-1 and TRBJ2-7, with D possibly being TRBD1 or TRBD2 (5 bases each). CDR1 is MGHRA, CDR2 YSYEKL, per germline. CDR3 length: 16 amino acids. V lost 0 bases and J 0 bases, leaving 12 bases between the germline ends. CDR3 sequence: CASSQDGRDGSYEQYV. The CDR3 bases are TGCGCCAGCAGCCAAGACGGCAGGGACGGCTCCTACGAGCAGTACGTC.

This clonotype was found a few times. The chain is built from TRBV27 and TRBJ1-6; tentatively, D is TRBD1 (5 bases). V dropped 11 bases and J dropped 0 bases, with 11 bases sitting between them. The CDR3 loop spans 14 amino acids. Per germline, CDR1 MNHEY and CDR2 SMNVEV (reference sequence). In DNA form, the CDR3 reads TGTGCCGTCGCAGGGAGCTCCTATAATTCACCCCTCCACTTT. This encodes CAVAGSSYNSPLHF.

This clonotype was seen a handful of times. The rearrangement links TRBV5-1 to TRBJ2-5, with D perhaps being TRBD1 or TRBD2 (6 bases each). The V end was cut by 5 bases, the J end by 5 bases, with 22 bases between. This CDR3 region has 16 residues. Germline values: CDR1 SGHRS, CDR2 YFSETQ. CDR3 sequence reads: CASSLAVSGAGETQYF. The CDR3 DNA sequence: TGCGCCAGCAGTCTGGCGGTCTCGGGGGCTGGGGAGACCCAGTACTTC.

The CDR3: CASSGRDRAHEQYF. The CDR3 DNA sequence: TGTGCCAGCAGCGGCCGGGACAGGGCCCACGAGCAGTACTTC. J is TRBJ2-7 and V is TRBV5-4; 9 nucleotides line up with TRBD1. The germline V gene has CDR1 SGHNT and CDR2 YYREEE (reference sequence). This CDR3 has 14 residues. Trimming cost V 4 bases and J 5 bases; bases outside gene matches: 7.

This clonotype occurred a few times. This rearrangement joins TRBV29-1 to TRBJ2-5; 12 bases fit TRBD1. V was pared by 6 bases and J by 4 bases, with 3 bases of the junction left unmatched. CDR1 SQVTM and CDR2 ANQGSEA come from the germline V gene. This CDR3 is built from 13 residues. The CDR3 DNA follows: TGCAGCGTAGCGGGACAGGGGGCAGAGACCCAGTACTTC. Translating gives CSVAGQGAETQYF.

The rearrangement links TRBV11-2 to TRBJ2-3; no firm D call. In germline, CDR1 is SGHAT, CDR2 FQNNGV. The CDR3 sequence is 11 residues long. Deletions cut 2 bases from V and 7 bases from J, with 4 bases between. Here the CDR3 reads CASSLTNTQYF. The CDR3 DNA reads as TGTGCCAGCAGCTTAACAAATACGCAGTATTTT.

The chain joins TRBV6-5 to TRBJ1-1; TRBD1 matches at 8 bases. CDR1 and CDR2 (germline): MNHEY, SVGAGI. The V gene end was trimmed by 7 bases and the J gene end by 4 bases; junction bases not matched to a gene: 5. The CDR3 has 13 amino acids. The CDR3 DNA is TGTGCCAGCACTATCACAGGGGGCACTGAAGCTTTCTTT. It translates to CASTITGGTEAFF.

The rearrangement uses TRBV11-2 and TRBJ2-3; TRBD2 aligns across 8 bases. The CDR3 sequence is 14 residues long. V gave up 5 bases and J gave up 5 bases; unmatched junction bases: 6. CDR1 is SGHAT and CDR2 is FQNNGV in the germline V gene. CDR3 sequence (DNA): TGTGCCAGCAGCCCGGCCAGCGGGGGAGATACGCAGTATTTT. Its translation: CASSPASGGDTQYF.

This chain joins TRBV12-3 or TRBV12-4 and TRBJ2-2; TRBD2 matches at 9 bases. CDR3 length equals 14 residues. Unmatched junction bases numbered 3, after V lost 6 bases and J lost 4 bases. In DNA form, the CDR3 reads TGTGCCAGCAGCGGGACTAGCCCCACCGGGGAGCTGTTTTTT. It is translated as CASSGTSPTGELFF.

This clonotype was detected many times. The chain has TRBV3-1 and TRBJ2-3, with 11 bases aligning to TRBD2. Germline V gene sequence: CDR1 LGHDT, CDR2 YNNKEL (reference sequence). V trimming: 4 bases; J trimming: 0 bases; junction bases outside the gene matches: 3. The CDR3 spans 16 residues. This CDR3 reads CASSLGLAGSTDTQYF. The CDR3 DNA follows: TGTGCCAGCAGCCTTGGACTAGCGGGTAGCACAGATACGCAGTATTTT.